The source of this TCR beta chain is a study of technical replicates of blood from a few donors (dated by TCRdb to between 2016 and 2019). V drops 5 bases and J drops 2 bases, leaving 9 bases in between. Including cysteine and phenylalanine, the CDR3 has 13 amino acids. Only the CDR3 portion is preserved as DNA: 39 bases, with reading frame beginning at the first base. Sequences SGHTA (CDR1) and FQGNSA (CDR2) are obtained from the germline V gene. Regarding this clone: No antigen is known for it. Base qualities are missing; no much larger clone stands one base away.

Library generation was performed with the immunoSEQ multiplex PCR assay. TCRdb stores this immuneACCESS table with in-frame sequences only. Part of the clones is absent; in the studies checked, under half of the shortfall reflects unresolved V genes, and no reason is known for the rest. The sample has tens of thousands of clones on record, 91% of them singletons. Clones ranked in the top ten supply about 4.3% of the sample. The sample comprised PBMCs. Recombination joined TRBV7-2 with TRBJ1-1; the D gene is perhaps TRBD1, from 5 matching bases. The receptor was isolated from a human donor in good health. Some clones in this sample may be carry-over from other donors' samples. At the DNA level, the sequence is TGTGCCAGCAGCCGACAGCCTAACACTGAAGCTTTCTTT. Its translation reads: CASSRQPNTEAFF. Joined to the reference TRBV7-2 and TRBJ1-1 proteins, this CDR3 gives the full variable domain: GAGVSQSPSNKVTEKGKDVELRCDPISGHTALYWYRQSLGQGLEFLIYFQGNSAPDKSGLPSDRFSAERTGGSVSTLTIQRTQQEDSAVYLCASSRQPNTEAFFGQGTRLTVV.